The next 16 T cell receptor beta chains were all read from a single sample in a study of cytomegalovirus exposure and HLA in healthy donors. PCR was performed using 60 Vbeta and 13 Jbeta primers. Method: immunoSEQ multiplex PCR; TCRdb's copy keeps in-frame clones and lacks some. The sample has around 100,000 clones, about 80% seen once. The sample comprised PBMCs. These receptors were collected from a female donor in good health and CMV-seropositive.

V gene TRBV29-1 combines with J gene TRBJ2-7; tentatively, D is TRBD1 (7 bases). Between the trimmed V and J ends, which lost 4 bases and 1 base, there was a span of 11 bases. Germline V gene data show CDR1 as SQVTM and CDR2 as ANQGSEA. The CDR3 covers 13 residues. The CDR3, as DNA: TGCAGCGTTGGGCAGGGGGGTTCCTACGAGCAGTACTTC. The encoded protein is CSVGQGGSYEQYF.

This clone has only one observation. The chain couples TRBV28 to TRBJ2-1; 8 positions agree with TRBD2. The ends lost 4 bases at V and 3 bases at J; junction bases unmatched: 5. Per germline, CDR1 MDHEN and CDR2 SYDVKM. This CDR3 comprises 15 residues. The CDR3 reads CASSSAGADYNEQFF. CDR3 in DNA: TGTGCCAGCAGTTCAGCGGGAGCGGACTACAATGAGCAGTTCTTC. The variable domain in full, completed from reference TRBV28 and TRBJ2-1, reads DVKVTQSSRYLVKRTGEKVFLECVQDMDHENMFWYRQDPGLGLRLIYFSYDVKMKEKGDIPEGYSVSREKKERFSLILESASTNQTSMYLCASSSAGADYNEQFFGPGTRLTVL.

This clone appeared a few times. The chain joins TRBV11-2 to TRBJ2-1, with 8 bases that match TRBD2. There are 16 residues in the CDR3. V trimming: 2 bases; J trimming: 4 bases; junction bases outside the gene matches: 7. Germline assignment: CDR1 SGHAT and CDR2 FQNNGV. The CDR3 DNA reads TGTGCCAGCAGCTTAATATCGCGGGGGGCTTACAATGAGCAGTTCTTC. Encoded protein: CASSLISRGAYNEQFF.

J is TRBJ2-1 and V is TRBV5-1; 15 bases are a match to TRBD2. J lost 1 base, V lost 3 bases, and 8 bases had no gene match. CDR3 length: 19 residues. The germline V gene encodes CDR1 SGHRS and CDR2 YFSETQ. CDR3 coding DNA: TGCGCCAGCAGCTCTCCTGAAGGGACTAGCGGGAGGTCCTACAATGAGCAGTTCTTC. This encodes CASSSPEGTSGRSYNEQFF.

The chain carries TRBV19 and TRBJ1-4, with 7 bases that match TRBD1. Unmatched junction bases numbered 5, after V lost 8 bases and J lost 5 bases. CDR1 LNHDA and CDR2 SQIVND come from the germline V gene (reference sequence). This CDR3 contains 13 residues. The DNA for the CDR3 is TGTGCCAGTCAGACAGGGTCAAATGAAAAACTGTTTTTT. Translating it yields CASQTGSNEKLFF.

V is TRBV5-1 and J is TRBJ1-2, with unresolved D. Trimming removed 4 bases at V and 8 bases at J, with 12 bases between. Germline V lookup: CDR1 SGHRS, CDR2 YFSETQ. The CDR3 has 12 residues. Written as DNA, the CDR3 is TGCGCCAGCAGCCCCGAGAATCGGGGCTACACCTTC. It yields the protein CASSPENRGYTF.

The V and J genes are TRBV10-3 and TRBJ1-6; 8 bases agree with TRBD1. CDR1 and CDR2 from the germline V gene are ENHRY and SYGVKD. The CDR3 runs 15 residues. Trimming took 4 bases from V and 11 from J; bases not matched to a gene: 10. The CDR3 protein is CAISGRQGTETPLHF. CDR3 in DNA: TGTGCCATCAGTGGACGACAGGGGACAGAAACACCCCTCCACTTT.

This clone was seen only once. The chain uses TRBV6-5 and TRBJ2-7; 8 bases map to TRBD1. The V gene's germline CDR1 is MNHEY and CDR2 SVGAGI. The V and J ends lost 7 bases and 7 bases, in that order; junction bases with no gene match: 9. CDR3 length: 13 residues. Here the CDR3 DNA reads TGTGCCAGCACCAAGGACAGGGAGAAAGAGCAGTACTTC. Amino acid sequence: CASTKDREKEQYF.

CDR3 residues: CASSQDTTGSYYGYTF. In DNA, the CDR3 is TGTGCCAGCAGCCAAGATACTACAGGGTCTTACTATGGCTACACCTTC. This chain links TRBV4-2 with TRBJ1-2; D might be TRBD1 (6 bases). Germline V gene data show CDR1 as LGHNA and CDR2 as YNFKEQ. CDR3 length: 16 residues. Trimming cost V 0 bases and J 3 bases, with 14 bases left between them.

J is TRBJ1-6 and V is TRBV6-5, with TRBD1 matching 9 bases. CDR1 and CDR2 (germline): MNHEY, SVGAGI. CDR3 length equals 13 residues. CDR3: CAGGDRVNSPLHF. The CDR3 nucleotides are TGTGCAGGGGGGGACAGGGTCAATTCACCCCTCCACTTT.

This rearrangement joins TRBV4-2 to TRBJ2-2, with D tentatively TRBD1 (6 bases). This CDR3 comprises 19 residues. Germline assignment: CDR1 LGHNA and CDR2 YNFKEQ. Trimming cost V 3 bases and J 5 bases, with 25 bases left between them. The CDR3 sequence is CASSQLGTFVPGRTGELFF. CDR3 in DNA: TGTGCCAGCAGCCAGCTCGGGACATTCGTTCCCGGGCGAACCGGGGAGCTGTTTTTT.

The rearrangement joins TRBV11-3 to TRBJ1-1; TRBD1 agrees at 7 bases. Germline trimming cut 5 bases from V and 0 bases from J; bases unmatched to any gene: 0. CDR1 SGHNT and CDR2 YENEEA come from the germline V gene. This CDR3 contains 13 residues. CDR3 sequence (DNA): TGTGCCAGCAGCACAGGGGTGAACACTGAAGCTTTCTTT. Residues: CASSTGVNTEAFF.

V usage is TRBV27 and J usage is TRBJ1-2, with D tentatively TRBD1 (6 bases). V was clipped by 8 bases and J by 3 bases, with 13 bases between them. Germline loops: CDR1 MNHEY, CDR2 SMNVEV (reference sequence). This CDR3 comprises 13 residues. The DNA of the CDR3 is TGTGCCAGCGGCCGACAGGTTCACTATGGCTACACCTTC. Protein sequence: CASGRQVHYGYTF.

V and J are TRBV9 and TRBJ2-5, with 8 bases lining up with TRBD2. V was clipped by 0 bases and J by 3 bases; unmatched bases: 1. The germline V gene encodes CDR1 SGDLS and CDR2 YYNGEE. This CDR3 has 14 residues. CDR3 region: CASSVAGGKETQYF. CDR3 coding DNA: TGTGCCAGCAGCGTAGCGGGAGGGAAAGAGACCCAGTACTTC.

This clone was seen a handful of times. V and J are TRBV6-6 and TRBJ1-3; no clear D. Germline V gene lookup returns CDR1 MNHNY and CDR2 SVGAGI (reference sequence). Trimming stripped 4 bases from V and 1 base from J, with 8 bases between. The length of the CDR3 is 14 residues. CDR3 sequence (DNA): TGTGCCAGCAGTTCTCATACTTCTGGAAACACCATATATTTT. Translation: CASSSHTSGNTIYF.

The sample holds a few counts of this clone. The CDR3 coding sequence is TGTGCCAGCAGGGAGCTCGGGTCGACGAACACTGAAGCTTTCTTT. Translating it yields CASRELGSTNTEAFF. The chain recombines TRBV6-5 with TRBJ1-1; D gene ambiguous. Germline loops: CDR1 MNHEY, CDR2 SVGAGI. V was cut by 6 bases and J by 1 base, with 15 bases left in between. This CDR3 is 15 amino acids long.